Shown below are 5 T cell receptor beta chains from a single sample sequenced in a study of glioma-infiltrating T cells. The iRepertoire nested amplicon-rescue multiplex PCR amplified TCR alpha and beta CDR3s from RNA. Each CDR3 protein gets one entry after TCRdb re-called the multiplex PCR reads with MiXCR. This table has about 130,000 distinct CDR3 sequences, roughly 23% appearing once. The sequencing sample was made of glioma tissue, nonneoplastic brain tissue, or PBMCs (not recorded which). Receptor source: a human donor with low-grade glioma or glioblastoma, undergoing nonglioma brain surgery, or in good health (not recorded which).

The count of this clonotype is one. A much more abundant neighbour one base away suggests this may be a read error. V and J are TRBV20-1 and TRBJ2-7; D assignment may be TRBD1 or TRBD2 (5 bases each). Germline V gives CDR1 DFQATT, CDR2 SNEGSKA (reference sequence). The CDR3 contains 13 residues. CDR3: CGADSDISYEQYF. The CDR3 coding sequence is TGCGGTGCGGACTCGGACATCTCCTACGAGCAGTACTTC.

On this clonotype itself: A junction end diverges from the germline sequence, so it may reflect a read error. This chain connects TRBV14 to TRBJ2-7; 11 bases fit TRBD2. The CDR3 loop spans 14 amino acids. Germline CDR1 is SGHDN and CDR2 is FVKESK. CDR3 nucleotides: TGTGCAAGCAGCCAAACTAGCGGGGGAAGCGAGCAGTACTTC. Its translation: CASSQTSGGSEQYF.

As regards this clonotype: Germline and junction disagree at one end, which may indicate a read error. The chain joins TRBV20-1 to TRBJ1-1, with D possibly TRBD1 on 6 matching bases. Germline loops: CDR1 DFQATT, CDR2 SNEGSKA (reference sequence). This CDR3 is 13 amino acids long. The CDR3 sequence is CSAYGGANTEALF. CDR3 bases: TGCAGTGCTTATGGGGGGGCGAACACTGAAGCTCTCTTT.

This clonotype was seen repeatedly, ten times or more. The chain is built from TRBV19 and TRBJ1-2; 8 positions match TRBD1. The CDR3 totals 13 residues. V gave up 5 bases and J gave up 6 bases; unmatched junction bases: 5. Germline lookup yields CDR1 LNHDA and CDR2 SQIVND (reference sequence). DNA for the CDR3: TGTGCCAGTAGTGGGCAGGGGGCTGATGGCTACACCTTC. It encodes CASSGQGADGYTF.

This clonotype was found a few times. The rearrangement joins TRBV19 to TRBJ1-5; no firm D call. The CDR3 covers 13 residues. Trimming removed 5 bases at V and 6 bases at J, with 11 bases between. CDR1 LNHDA and CDR2 SQIVND come from the germline V gene (reference sequence). The CDR3 protein is CASSLTASQPQHF. The CDR3 DNA reads as TGTGCCAGTAGTCTTACAGCTTCTCAGCCCCAGCATTTT. The variable domain in full, with the rest retrieved from reference TRBV19 and TRBJ1-5, is DGGITQSPKYLFRKEGQNVTLSCEQNLNHDAMYWYRQDPGQGLRLIYYSQIVNDFQKGDIAEGYSVSREKKESFPLTVTSAQKNPTAFYLCASSLTASQPQHFGDGTRLSIL.